Listed below are T cell receptor beta chains from one sample, sequenced in a study of T cells in Graves' hyperthyroidism and ophthalmopathy. Via MiXCR, TCRdb re-called the multiplex PCR reads, giving one row per CDR3 protein. The sample shows over 200,000 distinct CDR3 sequences, roughly 15% of them seen only once. Material for sequencing was blood. The receptor set was obtained from a woman aged 40 to 50 with Graves' hyperthyroidism that later progressed to Graves' ophthalmopathy. The CDR3 runs from the conserved cysteine through the conserved F or W. A D gene is named only where the DNA matches it firmly. Clone size is shown for a subset of rows, as once, few, many or a class of expanded clone.

CDR3nt: TGTGCCAGCAGCTGGACAGGGTCAGACAATCAGCCCCAGCATTTT
CDR3aa: CASSWTGSDNQPQHF
j_gene: TRBJ1-5
d_gene: TRBD1
abundance: many
v_gene: TRBV12-3/TRBV12-4

CDR3nt: TGTGCCAGCAGGTCGAGACAGGGGGCCGTCTACGAGCAGTACTTC
CDR3aa: CASRSRQGAVYEQYF
j_gene: TRBJ2-7
d_gene: TRBD1
abundance: many
v_gene: TRBV27

CDR3nt: TGTGCCAGCAGCCAAGGGAGATTCACCGGGGAGCTGTTTTTT
CDR3aa: CASSQGRFTGELFF
j_gene: TRBJ2-2
d_gene: .
abundance: .
v_gene: TRBV3-1

CDR3nt: TGTGCCAGCAGCTTAGCGCTAACGGGACAACTGTACGAGCAGTACTTC
CDR3aa: CASSLALTGQLYEQYF
j_gene: TRBJ2-7
d_gene: .
abundance: few
v_gene: TRBV7-2

CDR3nt: TGCGCCAGCAGTGAGTTAGGAAGTCTCGAGCAGTACTTC
CDR3aa: CASSELGSLEQYF
j_gene: TRBJ2-7
d_gene: .
abundance: many
v_gene: TRBV10-2

CDR3nt: TGTGCCAGCAGTGCCAGACAGGGGGACTCCTACGAGCAGTACTTC
CDR3aa: CASSARQGDSYEQYF
j_gene: TRBJ2-7
d_gene: TRBD1
abundance: many
v_gene: TRBV6-1

CDR3nt: TGTGCCAGTAGTATCTATCTACTAGCCTACTACGAGCAGTACTTC
CDR3aa: CASSIYLLAYYEQYF
j_gene: TRBJ2-7
d_gene: .
abundance: many
v_gene: TRBV19

CDR3nt: TGTGCCAGCACCGCAGGGGGCGTCGGGGAGCTGTTTTTT
CDR3aa: CASTAGGVGELFF
j_gene: TRBJ2-2
d_gene: TRBD1
abundance: .
v_gene: TRBV13

CDR3nt: TGTGCCAGCAGCTCGACGATAGGGACAGGGGAAAACATTCAGTACTTC
CDR3aa: CASSSTIGTGENIQYF
j_gene: TRBJ2-4
d_gene: TRBD1
abundance: many
v_gene: TRBV7-2

CDR3nt: TGTGCCATCAGTGTGGGGACAGGGGTTAACTACGAGCAGTACTTC
CDR3aa: CAISVGTGVNYEQYF
j_gene: TRBJ2-7
d_gene: TRBD1
abundance: many
v_gene: TRBV10-3

CDR3nt: TGTGCCAGCAGTTACTCGAAATCCCGGGATGCGCAAAATGAGCAGTTCTTC
CDR3aa: CASSYSKSRDAQNEQFF
j_gene: TRBJ2-1
d_gene: .
abundance: many
v_gene: TRBV6-5

CDR3nt: TGTGCCAGCAGTACCCCCTCCCTAGCGGACGCCTACGAGCAGTACTTC
CDR3aa: CASSTPSLADAYEQYF
j_gene: TRBJ2-7
d_gene: TRBD2
abundance: many
v_gene: TRBV28

CDR3nt: TGTGCCAGCAGTTACACCCGGCTAGCGGTCACGGAGACCCAGTACTTC
CDR3aa: CASSYTRLAVTETQYF
j_gene: TRBJ2-5
d_gene: TRBD2
abundance: many
v_gene: TRBV6-5

CDR3nt: TGCGCCAGCAGCCTGGTGGAGTCTGGGGCCAACGTCCTGACTTTC
CDR3aa: CASSLVESGANVLTF
j_gene: TRBJ2-6
d_gene: .
abundance: many
v_gene: TRBV5-1

CDR3nt: TGTGCCAGCAGTTTAGGAGTGGATCAGCCCCAGCATTTT
CDR3aa: CASSLGVDQPQHF
j_gene: TRBJ1-5
d_gene: .
abundance: many
v_gene: TRBV27

CDR3nt: TGTGCCAGCAGCTTAGGCCAAGGGGAGTGGGAGACCCAGTACTTC
CDR3aa: CASSLGQGEWETQYF
j_gene: TRBJ2-5
d_gene: .
abundance: many
v_gene: TRBV13

CDR3nt: TGTGCCAGCAGACTAGGACTAGCGAATTACAATGAGCAGTTCTTC
CDR3aa: CASRLGLANYNEQFF
j_gene: TRBJ2-1
d_gene: TRBD2
abundance: .
v_gene: TRBV2

CDR3nt: TGTGCCAGCAGCTTCGGGATCGGCACAGATACGCAGTATTTT
CDR3aa: CASSFGIGTDTQYF
j_gene: TRBJ2-3
d_gene: .
abundance: many
v_gene: TRBV11-1

CDR3nt: TGCAGTGCCCCCACCCGATCCCGCTTAGGCACTGAAGCTTTCTTT
CDR3aa: CSAPTRSRLGTEAFF
j_gene: TRBJ1-1
d_gene: .
abundance: many
v_gene: TRBV20-1

CDR3nt: TGTGCCAGCAGCTTGGTAGCGGTCCCTGGGGGCAATGAGCAGTTCTTC
CDR3aa: CASSLVAVPGGNEQFF
j_gene: TRBJ2-1
d_gene: .
abundance: many
v_gene: TRBV5-5

CDR3nt: TGTGCCAGCAGCTTGATGACAGGGGGGCAAGAAGGTACGCAGTATTTT
CDR3aa: CASSLMTGGQEGTQYF
j_gene: TRBJ2-3
d_gene: TRBD1
abundance: many
v_gene: TRBV5-6

CDR3nt: TGTGCCAGTAGCCTCATTAGCGGGAGATACGAGCAGTACTTC
CDR3aa: CASSLISGRYEQYF
j_gene: TRBJ2-7
d_gene: TRBD2
abundance: .
v_gene: TRBV19

CDR3nt: TGTGCCACCGGAGGCTTAAGGGACGGAGAACAAGAGACCCAGTACTTC
CDR3aa: CATGGLRDGEQETQYF
j_gene: TRBJ2-5
d_gene: .
abundance: few
v_gene: TRBV24-1

CDR3nt: TGTGCCAGTAGTCAGGGACGTCGACTCACAGATACGCAGTATTTT
CDR3aa: CASSQGRRLTDTQYF
j_gene: TRBJ2-3
d_gene: .
abundance: many
v_gene: TRBV19

CDR3nt: TGTGCCAGCAGCCAATCCACCCCGGCCCTCAATACGCAGTATTTT
CDR3aa: CASSQSTPALNTQYF
j_gene: TRBJ2-3
d_gene: .
abundance: many
v_gene: TRBV3-1